The 7 T cell receptor beta chains in this list originate from one sample, sequenced in a study of shared clonotypes between healthy human individuals (dated by TCRdb to 2018 to 2021). The method was the immunoSEQ multiplex PCR assay. TCRdb retrieved this table from immuneACCESS and kept in-frame rearrangements only. Not all clones are present; in checked studies, unresolved V genes account for under half, and no reason is known for the remainder. The sample records 450,000 to 600,000 clones, 79% of which are singletons. Less than 15% of the sample is held by the ten biggest clonotypes. Sequenced sample: PBMCs. Receptors were obtained from a woman aged 40-49 years in good health. Some clones in this sample may be carry-over from other donors' samples.

The J gene is TRBJ2-1, the V gene TRBV5-1, with 8 bases lining up with TRBD1. With 4 bases clipped from V and 6 bases from J, the junction kept 3 bases outside the gene matches. Germline V gene data show CDR1 as SGHRS and CDR2 as YFSETQ. The CDR3 runs 13 residues. The CDR3 loop is CASSTGQGNEQFF. CDR3 nucleotides: TGCGCCAGCAGCACCGGACAGGGCAATGAGCAGTTCTTC.

The CDR3, as DNA: TGTGCCAGCAGCTTAATTGTGATTAGCACAGATACGCAGTATTTT. Translated: CASSLIVISTDTQYF. The chain recombines TRBV7-2 with TRBJ2-3; D is ambiguous. The germline V gene has CDR1 SGHTA and CDR2 FQGNSA. The CDR3 runs to 15 residues. Between the trimmed V and J ends, which lost 2 bases and 0 bases, there was a span of 9 bases.

The sample holds one count of this clone. The chain links TRBV5-1 to TRBJ1-1, with 10 positions matching TRBD1. Per the germline V gene, CDR1 is SGHRS and CDR2 is YFSETQ. Trimming cost V 2 bases and J 1 base; bases outside gene matches: 5. The CDR3 covers 16 residues. The DNA of the CDR3 is TGCGCCAGCAGCTTCAGGACAGGGGGAGCGAACACTGAAGCTTTCTTT. It is translated as CASSFRTGGANTEAFF.

The V and J genes are TRBV6-1 and TRBJ1-5; 11 bases match TRBD1. The germline V gene encodes CDR1 MNHNS and CDR2 SASEGT. This CDR3 is 19 amino acids long. Trimming removed 4 bases from V and 5 bases from J; junction bases left unmatched: 16. This CDR3 is CASSGVGTGGVRRYQPQHF. The CDR3, as DNA: TGTGCCAGCAGTGGGGTTGGGACAGGGGGTGTGAGGCGTTATCAGCCCCAGCATTTT.

The chain combines TRBV4-1 with TRBJ1-5; TRBD1 agrees at 9 bases. Per the germline V gene, CDR1 is MGHRA and CDR2 is YSYEKL. This CDR3 has 15 amino acids. Germline trimming cut 1 base from V and 5 bases from J; bases unmatched to any gene: 3. The CDR3 nucleotides read TGCGCCAGCAGCCAAGTCCGACAGGGGGATCAGCCCCAGCATTTT. It codes for CASSQVRQGDQPQHF.

The chain has TRBV7-2 and TRBJ2-7; 8 bases match TRBD1. The CDR3 runs 15 residues. Looked up from germline, CDR1 is SGHTA and CDR2 is FQGNSA. The junction had 8 bases not matched to a gene; V was cut back by 7 bases and J by 0 bases. This CDR3 reads CASTRDRFISYEQYF. The CDR3 coding sequence is TGTGCCAGCACCCGGGACAGGTTTATCTCCTACGAGCAGTACTTC.

This sequence joins TRBV5-1 and TRBJ2-3, with 8 bases fitting TRBD2. There are 16 residues in the CDR3. The germline gives CDR1 SGHRS, CDR2 YFSETQ. Trimming at V came to 0 bases and at J to 6 bases, leaving 9 bases not matched to a gene. The CDR3 DNA reads TGCGCCAGCAGCTTGGCTGCTAGCGGGCCGTCGGATACGCAGTATTTT. Amino acids: CASSLAASGPSDTQYF.